Listed here are 4 T cell receptor beta chains from one sample, sequenced in a study of blood T cell repertoires in COVID-19. Repertoires were generated with immunoSEQ multiplex PCR, while TCRdb's copy carries only in-frame clones and drops some. This sample has fewer than 200,000 clones, with about 85% found just once. The sample was peripheral blood. The receptors were sampled from a man aged 60 to 75 with active or convalescent COVID-19.

The rearrangement uses TRBV19 and TRBJ1-5; D is unclear. This CDR3 region has 14 residues. Trimming took off 3 bases at V and 2 bases at J, with 8 bases between the two ends. Per germline, CDR1 LNHDA and CDR2 SQIVND (reference sequence). CDR3 loop: CASSIFSGNQPQHF. DNA of the CDR3: TGTGCCAGTAGTATTTTCTCTGGCAATCAGCCCCAGCATTTT.

CDR3: CSAREGPEQYF. DNA for the CDR3: TGCAGTGCTAGAGAGGGGCCCGAGCAGTACTTC. This chain uses TRBV20-1 with TRBJ2-7, with D maybe TRBD1 (5 bases). V gave up 0 bases and J gave up 6 bases, with 6 bases separating them. The length of the CDR3 is 11 residues. Germline CDR1 reads DFQATT; CDR2 reads SNEGSKA (reference sequence).

This clone has more than one count but fewer than ten. V is TRBV5-6 and J is TRBJ2-1; 9 nucleotides agree with TRBD2. The V segment lost 0 bases and the J segment 4 bases; nucleotides outside the gene matches: 5. The CDR3 covers 16 residues. Germline V lookup: CDR1 SGHDT, CDR2 YYEEEE. This chain's CDR3 is CASSLGGLAGYNEQFF. In DNA form, the CDR3 reads TGTGCCAGCAGCTTGGGGGGTCTAGCGGGGTACAATGAGCAGTTCTTC. The variable domain in full, with the rest retrieved from reference TRBV5-6 and TRBJ2-1, is DAGVTQSPTHLIKTRGQQVTLRCSPKSGHDTVSWYQQALGQGPQFIFQYYEEEERQRGNFPDRFSGHQFPNYSSELNVNALLLGDSALYLCASSLGGLAGYNEQFFGPGTRLTVL.

The V call is TRBV6-2 or TRBV6-3, the J call TRBJ1-1; no clear D. Germline lookup yields CDR1 MNHEY and CDR2 SVGEGT. The CDR3 consists of 12 residues. Trimming stripped 0 bases from V and 11 bases from J, with 10 bases between. CDR3 bases: TGTGCCAGCAGTTACTCTACCTTTGGCGCTTTCTTT. This codes for CASSYSTFGAFF.